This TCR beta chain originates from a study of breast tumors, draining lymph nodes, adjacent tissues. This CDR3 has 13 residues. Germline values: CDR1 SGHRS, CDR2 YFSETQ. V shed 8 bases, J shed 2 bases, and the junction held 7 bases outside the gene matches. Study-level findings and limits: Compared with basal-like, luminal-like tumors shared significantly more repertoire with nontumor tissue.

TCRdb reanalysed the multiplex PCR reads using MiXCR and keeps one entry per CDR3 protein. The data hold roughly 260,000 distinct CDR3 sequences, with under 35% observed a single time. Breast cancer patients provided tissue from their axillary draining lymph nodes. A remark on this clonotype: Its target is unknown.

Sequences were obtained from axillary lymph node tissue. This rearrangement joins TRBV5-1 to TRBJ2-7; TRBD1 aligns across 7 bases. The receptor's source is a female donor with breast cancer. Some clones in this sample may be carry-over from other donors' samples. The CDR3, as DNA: TGCGCCAGTACGACAGGGAGTACCTACGAGCAGTACTTC. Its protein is CASTTGSTYEQYF.